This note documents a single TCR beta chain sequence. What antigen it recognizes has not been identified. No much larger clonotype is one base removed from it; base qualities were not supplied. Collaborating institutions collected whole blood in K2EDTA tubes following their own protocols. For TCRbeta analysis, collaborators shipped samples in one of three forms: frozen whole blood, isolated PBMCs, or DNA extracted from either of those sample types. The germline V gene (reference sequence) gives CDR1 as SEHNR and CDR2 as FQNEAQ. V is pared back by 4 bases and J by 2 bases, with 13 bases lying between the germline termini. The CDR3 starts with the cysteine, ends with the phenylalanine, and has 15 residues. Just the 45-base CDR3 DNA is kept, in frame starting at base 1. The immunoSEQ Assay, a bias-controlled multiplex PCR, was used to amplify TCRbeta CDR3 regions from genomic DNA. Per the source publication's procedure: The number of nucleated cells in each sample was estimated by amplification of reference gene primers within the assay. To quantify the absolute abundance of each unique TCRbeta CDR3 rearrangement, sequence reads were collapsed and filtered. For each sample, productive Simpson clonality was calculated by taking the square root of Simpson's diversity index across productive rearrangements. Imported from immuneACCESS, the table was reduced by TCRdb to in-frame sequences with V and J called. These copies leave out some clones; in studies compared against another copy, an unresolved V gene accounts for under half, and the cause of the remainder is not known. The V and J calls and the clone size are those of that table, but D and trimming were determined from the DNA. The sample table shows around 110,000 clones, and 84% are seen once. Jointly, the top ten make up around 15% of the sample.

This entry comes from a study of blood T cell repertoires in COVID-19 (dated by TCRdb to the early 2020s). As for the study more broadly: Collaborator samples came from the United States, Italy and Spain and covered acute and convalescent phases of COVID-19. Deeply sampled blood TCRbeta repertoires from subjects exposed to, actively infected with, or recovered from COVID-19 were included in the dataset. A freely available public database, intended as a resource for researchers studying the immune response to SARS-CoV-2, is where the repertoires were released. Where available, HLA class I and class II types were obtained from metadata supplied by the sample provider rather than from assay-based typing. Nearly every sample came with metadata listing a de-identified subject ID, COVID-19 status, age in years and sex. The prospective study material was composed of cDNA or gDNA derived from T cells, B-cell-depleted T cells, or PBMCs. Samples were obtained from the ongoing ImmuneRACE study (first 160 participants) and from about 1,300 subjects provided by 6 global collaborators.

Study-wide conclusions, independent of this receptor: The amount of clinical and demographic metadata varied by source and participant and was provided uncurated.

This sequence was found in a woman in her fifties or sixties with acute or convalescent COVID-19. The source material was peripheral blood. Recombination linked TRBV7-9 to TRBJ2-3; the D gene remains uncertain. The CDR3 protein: CASSSENVYTDTQYF. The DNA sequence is TGTGCCAGCAGCTCGGAGAATGTATACACAGATACGCAGTATTTT.